These 23 T cell receptor beta chains were sequenced from one sample in a study of shared clonotypes between healthy human individuals. Profiling relied on immunoSEQ multiplex PCR, and the TCRdb table lists in-frame clones only, not all of them. Of about 460,000 clones in the sample, approximately 80% were seen once. Sequenced material: PBMCs. Receptors were obtained from a woman between 35 and 50 years old in good health. Some clones in this sample may be carry-over from other donors' samples.

In regard to this clone: A far more abundant clone sits one base away, making this likely a read error. The chain has TRBV2 and TRBJ2-1; D is unresolved. Germline CDR1 SNHLY, CDR2 FYNNEI. This CDR3 has 11 amino acids. The germline V and J ends were trimmed by 3 bases and 12 bases, with 9 bases remaining between them. CDR3 residues: CASSEAVGQFF. The CDR3 bases are TGTGCCAGCAGTGAGGCTGTTGGGCAGTTCTTC.

The chain combines TRBV28 with TRBJ2-7, with TRBD1 matching over 7 bases. The CDR3 has 14 residues. Germline values: CDR1 MDHEN, CDR2 SYDVKM. Trimming removed 3 bases from V and 6 bases from J; junction bases left unmatched: 8. DNA of the CDR3: TGTGCCAGCAGTTTTCACCGGGACAGCGGCGAGCAGTACTTC. Protein product: CASSFHRDSGEQYF. Full variable domain (rest looked up from reference TRBV28 and TRBJ2-7): DVKVTQSSRYLVKRTGEKVFLECVQDMDHENMFWYRQDPGLGLRLIYFSYDVKMKEKGDIPEGYSVSREKKERFSLILESASTNQTSMYLCASSFHRDSGEQYFGPGTRLTVT.

A note on this clone: Germline is not matched at one junction end, which may reflect a read error. This rearrangement joins TRBV5-1 to TRBJ2-3; 10 nucleotides agree with TRBD2. Germline CDR1 reads SGHRS; CDR2 reads YFSETQ. This CDR3 has 16 residues. CDR3 nucleotide sequence: TGCACCAGCAGTCCGGGACTAGCGTCTAGCACAGATACGCAGTATTTT. This sequence encodes CTSSPGLASSTDTQYF.

Turning to this clone: Since a far larger clone is one base different, this is likely a read error. V is TRBV19 and J is TRBJ2-3; 9 positions agree with TRBD1. This CDR3 contains 14 residues. Germline V gene lookup returns CDR1 LNHDA and CDR2 SQIVND (reference sequence). The CDR3 loop is CAGSRDRATDTQYF. CDR3 nucleotides: TGTGCCGGTAGTAGGGACAGGGCTACAGATACGCAGTATTTT. Filled out from reference TRBV19 and TRBJ2-3, the complete variable domain reads DGGITQSPKYLFRKEGQNVTLSCEQNLNHDAMYWYRQDPGQGLRLIYYSQIVNDFQKGDIAEGYSVSREKKESFPLTVTSAQKNPTAFYLCAGSRDRATDTQYFGPGTRLTVL.

The V call is TRBV27, the J call TRBJ1-2; D gene ambiguous. The V gene lost 2 bases and the J gene lost 8 bases, with 12 bases spanning the gap. The CDR3 contains 13 residues. Germline CDR1 MNHEY, CDR2 SMNVEV (reference sequence). The CDR3 sequence is CASSLGYRRGYTF. CDR3 nucleotides: TGTGCCAGCAGTTTAGGGTATAGGCGAGGCTACACCTTC.

This chain connects TRBV28 to TRBJ1-2, with 8 nucleotides matching TRBD1. Looked up from germline, CDR1 is MDHEN and CDR2 is SYDVKM. V shed 6 bases and J 3 bases; nucleotides not matched to a gene: 18. The CDR3 extends over 18 amino acids. CDR3 protein: CASSLPPGQVILDYGYTF. The CDR3 coding sequence is TGTGCCAGCAGCCTCCCCCCGGGACAGGTGATTCTTGACTATGGCTACACCTTC.

The chain joins TRBV5-1 to TRBJ2-7; 7 nucleotides match TRBD2. The CDR3 sequence is 13 residues long. Trimming took 5 bases from V and 1 from J; bases not matched to a gene: 3. From germline, CDR1 is SGHRS and CDR2 YFSETQ. CDR3: CASRASGSYEQYF. As DNA, the CDR3 is TGCGCCAGCAGGGCTAGCGGTTCCTACGAGCAGTACTTC.

Of note for this clone: A far larger clone is off by one base, so a read error is likely. Other DNA sequences of this sample code for an identical CDR3. This chain connects TRBV6-1 to TRBJ1-2; 11 positions agree with TRBD1. The CDR3 contains 12 residues. Germline CDR1 and CDR2: MNHNS and SASEGT. Here the CDR3 reads CASGTGGYGYTF. In DNA form, the CDR3 reads TGCGCCAGCGGGACAGGGGGCTATGGCTACACCTTC.

The genes are TRBV15 and TRBJ2-2, with D possibly matching TRBD1 (6 bases). Trimming shortened V by 4 bases and J by 0 bases, and 12 bases separated the two germline ends. Germline V gives CDR1 LNHNV, CDR2 YYDKDF (reference sequence). This CDR3 is built from 16 residues. CDR3 DNA sequence: TGTGCCACCAGCACGCAGGGGAATTCGAACACCGGGGAGCTGTTTTTT. Translated: CATSTQGNSNTGELFF.

On this clone: The sample contains more than one DNA sequence encoding this CDR3. The chain joins TRBV7-2 to TRBJ2-7, with TRBD2 matching 11 bases. V dropped 4 bases and J dropped 0; count of bases not matched to a gene: 5. This CDR3 has 16 residues. Germline CDR1 SGHTA, CDR2 FQGNSA. The CDR3 is CASSYLAGGSSYEQYF. The CDR3 DNA follows: TGTGCCAGCAGCTATCTAGCGGGGGGAAGCTCCTACGAGCAGTACTTC.

The V call is TRBV10-1, the J call TRBJ1-1; D unresolved. V was cut by 3 bases and J by 4 bases, with 18 bases left in between. The CDR3 has 16 residues. Germline V gene data show CDR1 as WNHNN and CDR2 as SYGVQD (reference sequence). Here the CDR3 DNA reads TGCGCCAGCAGTGATTATATTAAGGGTTCGGCCACTGAAGCTTTCTTT. Translated, it gives CASSDYIKGSATEAFF.

V gene TRBV6-6 combines with J gene TRBJ1-2, with 8 bases fitting TRBD1. CDR3 length: 15 residues. Looked up from germline, CDR1 is MNHNY and CDR2 is SVGAGI (reference sequence). The V segment lost 6 bases and the J segment 6 bases; nucleotides outside the gene matches: 12. This CDR3 is CASSPGQGGKNGYTF. The CDR3 DNA sequence: TGTGCCAGCAGCCCTGGACAGGGCGGGAAGAATGGCTACACCTTC.

The CDR3 reads CASSLRDRGAPAEAFF. CDR3 nucleotide sequence: TGTGCCAGCAGTTTAAGGGACAGGGGTGCCCCCGCTGAAGCTTTCTTT. V and J are TRBV27 and TRBJ1-1; 10 bases map to TRBD1. Germline V lookup: CDR1 MNHEY, CDR2 SMNVEV (reference sequence). This CDR3 contains 16 residues. With 2 bases clipped from V and 6 bases from J, the junction kept 9 bases outside the gene matches.

The chain joins TRBV11-2 to TRBJ2-7; 7 nucleotides agree with TRBD2. The CDR3 covers 12 residues. CDR1 is SGHAT and CDR2 is FQNNGV in the germline V gene. V dropped 10 bases and J dropped 3; count of bases not matched to a gene: 6. The CDR3 DNA follows: TGTGCCATCCTAAGCGGGAACTACGAGCAGTACTTC. It translates to CAILSGNYEQYF.

This rearrangement joins TRBV7-3 to TRBJ2-2, with TRBD2 matching over 14 bases. Germline trimming cut 5 bases from V and 6 bases from J; bases unmatched to any gene: 2. From germline, CDR1 is SGHTA and CDR2 FQGTGA. The CDR3 length is 15 residues. The CDR3, as DNA: TGTGCCAGCAGCCCGGGACTAGCGGGAGCCGGGGAGCTGTTTTTT. Amino acids: CASSPGLAGAGELFF.

J is TRBJ2-3 and V is TRBV30; D may correspond to TRBD1 or TRBD2 (5 bases each). This CDR3 contains 17 residues. Looked up from germline, CDR1 is GTSNPN and CDR2 is SVGIG (reference sequence). Trimming took 1 base from V and 1 from J, leaving 18 bases between them. As DNA, the CDR3 is TGTGCCTGGAGTGCAAAAGGGGTTAGCGTACGCACAGATACGCAGTATTTT. It is translated as CAWSAKGVSVRTDTQYF.

The gene calls are TRBV15 and TRBJ1-2; D perhaps matches TRBD1 (5 bases). Per germline, CDR1 LNHNV and CDR2 YYDKDF (reference sequence). V was cut by 0 bases and J by 5 bases, with 13 bases left in between. CDR3 length: 15 amino acids. The CDR3, as DNA: TGTGCCACCAGCAGAGATCGGGGCCAGGGATATGGCTACACCTTC. It specifies CATSRDRGQGYGYTF.

CDR3 sequence: CASSLGGALSNEQFF. For the CDR3, the DNA is TGTGCCAGCAGTTTGGGGGGGGCCCTAAGCAATGAGCAGTTCTTC. This chain uses TRBV27 with TRBJ2-1; D might be TRBD2 (7 bases). The CDR3 totals 15 residues. The germline V gene encodes CDR1 MNHEY and CDR2 SMNVEV (reference sequence). V was cut by 3 bases and J by 6 bases, with 15 bases left in between.

Turning to this clone: The same CDR3 arises from other DNA sequences in this sample as well. CDR3 amino acids: CASSSYPGGGGNTIYF. CDR3 in DNA: TGTGCCAGCAGCTCCTATCCCGGGGGAGGTGGAAACACCATATATTTT. The chain links TRBV5-6 to TRBJ1-3; D possibly corresponds to TRBD1 (5 bases). The CDR3 is 16 residues long. V was trimmed by 3 bases and J by 3 bases, leaving 16 bases between them. In germline, CDR1 is SGHDT, CDR2 YYEEEE.

The chain employs TRBV7-3 and TRBJ2-2, with a tentative D call TRBD2 (6 bases). The germline V and J ends were trimmed by 4 bases and 5 bases, with 8 bases remaining between them. CDR1 and CDR2 from the germline V gene are SGHTA and FQGTGA. This CDR3 comprises 13 residues. CDR3 in DNA: TGTGCCAGCAGCTCAAGCGGGACCGGGGAGCTGTTTTTT. Protein: CASSSSGTGELFF.

The CDR3 protein is CASSVTRGPRYIQYF. DNA of the CDR3: TGTGCCAGCAGCGTAACCAGGGGGCCAAGGTACATTCAGTACTTC. The rearrangement uses TRBV7-9 and TRBJ2-4; 8 bases are shared with TRBD1. CDR1 SEHNR and CDR2 FQNEAQ come from the germline V gene (reference sequence). Trimming removed 5 bases from V and 8 bases from J; junction bases left unmatched: 11. The CDR3 contains 15 residues.

The chain couples TRBV5-1 to TRBJ2-1, with 11 bases aligning to TRBD2. The length of the CDR3 is 14 residues. V lost 1 base to trimming and J lost 8 bases; unmatched junction nucleotides: 2. Germline V gives CDR1 SGHRS, CDR2 YFSETQ. Here the CDR3 DNA reads TGCGCCAGCAGCTTGCGGGGACTAGCGGATGAGCAGTTCTTC. Protein: CASSLRGLADEQFF.

The gene calls are TRBV7-9 and TRBJ2-1; tentative D call: TRBD2 (6 bases). The V end was cut by 5 bases, the J end by 5 bases, with 22 bases between. Germline CDR1 reads SEHNR; CDR2 reads FQNEAQ (reference sequence). The CDR3 has 17 amino acids. The CDR3 DNA reads as TGTGCCAGCAGCGCTAGACTAGAAGTAGCGGTGAACAATGAGCAGTTCTTC. Translation gives CASSARLEVAVNNEQFF.